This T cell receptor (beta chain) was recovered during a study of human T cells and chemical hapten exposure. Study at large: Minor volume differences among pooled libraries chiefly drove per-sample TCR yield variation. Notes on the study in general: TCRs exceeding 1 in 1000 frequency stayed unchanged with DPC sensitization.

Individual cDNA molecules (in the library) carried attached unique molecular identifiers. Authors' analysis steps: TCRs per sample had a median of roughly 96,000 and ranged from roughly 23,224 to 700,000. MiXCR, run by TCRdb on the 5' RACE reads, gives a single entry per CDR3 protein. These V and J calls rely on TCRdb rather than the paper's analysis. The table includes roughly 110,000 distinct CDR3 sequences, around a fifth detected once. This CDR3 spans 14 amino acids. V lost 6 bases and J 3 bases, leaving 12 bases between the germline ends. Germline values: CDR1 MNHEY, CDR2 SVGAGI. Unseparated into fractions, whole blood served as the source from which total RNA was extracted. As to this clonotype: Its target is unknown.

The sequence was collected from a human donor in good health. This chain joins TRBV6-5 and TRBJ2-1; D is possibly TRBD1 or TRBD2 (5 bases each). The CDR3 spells CASRTGPYYNEQFF. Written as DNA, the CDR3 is TGTGCCAGCAGGACGGGACCATACTACAATGAGCAGTTCTTC.